These T cell receptor beta chains were read from a single sample in a study of T-cell memory formation after mild COVID-19. TCRdb independently ran MiXCR on the 5' RACE reads; one entry per CDR3 protein. The repertoire consists of hundreds of thousands of distinct CDR3 sequences, with roughly 18% occurring once and the leading ten covering around 12%. The sample was PBMCs or a T cell subset sorted from them (not recorded which). These receptors originate from an adult woman who had mild COVID-19 (a few samples of this study predate the infection). Cell type and time point are not known. Both conserved end residues are part of each CDR3. A D gene is named only where the DNA matches it firmly. Clone size is stated in some rows and not others, as once, few, many or a class when expanded.

TRBV7-9	TRBJ2-1	TRBD2	.	TGTGCCAGCAGCCCCAGGGAGGCTAGCGGGAGTAGAGATGAGCAGTTCTTC	CASSPREASGSRDEQFF
TRBV6-2/TRBV6-3	TRBJ2-7	.	few	TGTGCCAGCAGTTACTCGGGCGGAATCTCCTACGAGCAGTACTTC	CASSYSGGISYEQYF
TRBV9	TRBJ1-4	TRBD1	.	TGTGCCAGCAGCGTAGCGCCTTCCTCCGGGACAGGGAGTGAAAAACTGTTTTTT	CASSVAPSSGTGSEKLFF
TRBV7-7	TRBJ2-5	TRBD1	.	TGTGCCAGCAGCTTGGGGACAGGAAACTTCCAAGAGACCCAGTACTTC	CASSLGTGNFQETQYF
TRBV7-9	TRBJ2-1	.	.	TGTGCCAGCAGCTTAAGCAGGGGATTTGGGTCCTACAATGAGCAGTTCTTC	CASSLSRGFGSYNEQFF
TRBV9	TRBJ2-7	.	.	TGTGCCAGCAGCGTAGATGAGGTAGCCGCCGGGGAAGAGCAGTACTTC	CASSVDEVAAGEEQYF
TRBV20-1	TRBJ2-3	.	.	TGCAGTGCTAGAGATCACGGGGCTTGGAGCACAGATACGCAGTATTTT	CSARDHGAWSTDTQYF
TRBV9	TRBJ2-2	TRBD1	many	TGTGCCAGCAGCGTAGGACAGGGGGCGAACACCGGGGAGCTGTTTTTT	CASSVGQGANTGELFF
TRBV13	TRBJ2-7	TRBD2	few	TGTGCCAGCAGCTTACCCGGCGGCGGGAGGGGGTACGAGCAGTACTTC	CASSLPGGGRGYEQYF
TRBV5-4	TRBJ1-1	.	.	TGTGCCAGCAGCTTGTCACGGCAGAACACTGAAGCTTTCTTT	CASSLSRQNTEAFF
TRBV5-5	TRBJ2-1	TRBD2	few	TGTGCCAGCACCCTACTCCCTACTAGCGGGGGGACCTGGAATGAGCAGTTCTTC	CASTLLPTSGGTWNEQFF
TRBV12-3/TRBV12-4	TRBJ2-7	.	few	TGTGCCAGCAGTTTACGTCCGGCATCCTCCTACGAGCAGTACTTC	CASSLRPASSYEQYF
TRBV5-1	TRBJ1-4	.	.	TGCGCCAGCAGCTTGGAAGGGCCAACTAATGAAAAACTGTTTTTT	CASSLEGPTNEKLFF
TRBV3-1	TRBJ2-7	.	few	TGTGCCAGCAGCCAAGATGAGTTAACGGGGAGGGAGCAGTACTTC	CASSQDELTGREQYF
TRBV12-3/TRBV12-4	TRBJ2-3	.	.	TGTGCCAGCAGTCCCCGCGGTAGCCCCCGCACAGATACGCAGTATTTT	CASSPRGSPRTDTQYF
TRBV7-2	TRBJ1-2	TRBD1	few	TGTGCCAGCAGCTTAATAGGGGGCGTCGACTATGGCTACACCTTC	CASSLIGGVDYGYTF
TRBV3-1	TRBJ2-7	.	many	TGTGCCAGCAGCCCCCCAGGGCGGAGGTACGAGCAGTACTTC	CASSPPGRRYEQYF
TRBV20-1	TRBJ2-7	TRBD1	.	TGCAGTGTCCGGACAGGGGAGCGCTACGAGCAGTACTTC	CSVRTGERYEQYF
TRBV20-1	TRBJ2-6	.	.	TGCAGTGCTAGGGACCCCGTAGTATCTGGGGCCAACGTCCTGACTTTC	CSARDPVVSGANVLTF
TRBV7-9	TRBJ2-2	TRBD1	few	TGTGCCAGCATCCGGGACAGACACACCGGGGAGCTGTTTTTT	CASIRDRHTGELFF
TRBV7-6	TRBJ2-3	TRBD1	few	TGTGCCAGCAGTTCCGATGACAGGGGATATACGCAGTATTTT	CASSSDDRGYTQYF
TRBV14	TRBJ1-1	.	.	TGTGCCAGCAGCTCACAGGGCCTCGCTTTCTTT	CASSSQGLAFF
TRBV28	TRBJ2-1	TRBD2	few	TGTGCCAGCAGCACTAGCGGGTACACTTCCTACAATGAGCAGTTCTTC	CASSTSGYTSYNEQFF
TRBV18	TRBJ1-5	TRBD1	.	TGTGCCAGCTCACCACCCGGGACAGGGGACAATCAGCCCCAGCATTTT	CASSPPGTGDNQPQHF
TRBV4-3	TRBJ2-3	.	.	TGCGCCAGCAGCCCATTCCAAGGGGGAATCACAGATACGCAGTATTTT	CASSPFQGGITDTQYF
TRBV7-9	TRBJ2-3	TRBD1	once	TGTGCCAGCAGCCGTCGCGTGGACCGGGACAGCAACACAGATACGCAGTATTTT	CASSRRVDRDSNTDTQYF
TRBV7-2	TRBJ1-6	.	.	TGTGCCAGCAGCTTAGCGCCCTCCGGGGAGGGTGATTCACCCCTCCACTTT	CASSLAPSGEGDSPLHF
TRBV14	TRBJ1-1	.	.	TGTGCCAGCAGCCAAGGGACGACATTTGAAGCTTTCTTT	CASSQGTTFEAFF
TRBV29-1	TRBJ1-1	TRBD1	.	TGCAGCTCAAACCCCGGGACAGGGGGGACTGAAGCTTTCTTT	CSSNPGTGGTEAFF
TRBV11-1	TRBJ2-3	TRBD2	few	TGTGCCAGCAGCCCCCAGCTAGCGGGGGTCACAGATACGCAGTATTTT	CASSPQLAGVTDTQYF
TRBV5-4	TRBJ2-3	.	many	TGTGCCAGCAGCTTGGTATCACCAGGCACAGATACGCAGTATTTT	CASSLVSPGTDTQYF
TRBV4-1	TRBJ2-1	TRBD2	.	TGCGCCAGCAGCCAGCCCCTGGGAGGGAACAATGAGCAGTTCTTC	CASSQPLGGNNEQFF
TRBV19	TRBJ2-3	.	few	TGTGCCAGTAGTATAGATGGCGACCGCACAGATACGCAGTATTTT	CASSIDGDRTDTQYF
TRBV3-1	TRBJ2-3	.	.	TGTGCCAGCAGCCAAGAGCGGCTCGGGACTAGCACAGATACGCAGTATTTT	CASSQERLGTSTDTQYF
TRBV5-1	TRBJ2-3	.	.	TGCGCCAGCAGCTTGGGCGGGTACCCCGACAGTACAGATACGCAGTATTTT	CASSLGGYPDSTDTQYF
TRBV12-3/TRBV12-4	TRBJ2-5	.	few	TGTGCCAGCAGTCCAGGCGCTCAAACGCGGCAGACCCAGTACTTC	CASSPGAQTRQTQYF
TRBV7-2	TRBJ1-1	.	few	TGTGCCAGCAGCTTAGCTACGACTAACCCCCTTCGCACTGAAGCTTTCTTT	CASSLATTNPLRTEAFF
TRBV5-5	TRBJ2-3	.	few	TGTGCCAGCAGCTTGTTGGCCTACGGTGGCACAGATACGCAGTATTTT	CASSLLAYGGTDTQYF
TRBV7-9	TRBJ1-1	.	few	TGTGCCAGCAGCTTAAAGGATGACACTGAAGCTTTCTTT	CASSLKDDTEAFF
TRBV5-1	TRBJ2-1	.	.	TGCGCCAGCAGCCCGCGCGTCGACAGGTTTGTTCAAAATGGAGGGCAGTTCTTC	CASSPRVDRFVQNGGQFF
TRBV6-5	TRBJ1-6	TRBD1	.	TGTGCCAGCAGCCCCCGACCCAGGGGGCGAAATTCACCCCTCCACTTT	CASSPRPRGRNSPLHF
TRBV12-5	TRBJ1-2	TRBD1	few	TGTGCTAGTGGTTTGGTAGGAGGGGGCGCAGGAGGCTACACCTTC	CASGLVGGGAGGYTF
TRBV11-2	TRBJ2-3	.	few	TGTGCCAGCAGCTTAGCGGGAGCCGGGTCAGATACGCAGTATTTT	CASSLAGAGSDTQYF
TRBV29-1	TRBJ2-7	.	.	TGCAGCGTTGAATCGGCCCCCTACGAGCAGTACTTC	CSVESAPYEQYF
TRBV25-1	TRBJ2-7	TRBD2	.	TGTGCCAGCAGTGTTAGCGGGGGGGCCTTGGAGCAGTACTTC	CASSVSGGALEQYF
TRBV5-1	TRBJ2-5	TRBD2	few	TGCGCCAGCAGCTTGGGGGTAGCGGGACCAGAGACCCAGTACTTC	CASSLGVAGPETQYF
TRBV5-1	TRBJ2-7	.	.	TGCGCCAGCAGCGACGCGAAAGAGCAGTACTTC	CASSDAKEQYF
TRBV6-6	TRBJ2-5	.	few	TGTGCCAGCAGTTCCGCCGTGGTGGGGGAGACCCAGTACTTC	CASSSAVVGETQYF
TRBV7-2	TRBJ2-4	.	.	TGTGCCAGCAGCTTAGTCAGAGCCAAAAACATTCAGTACTTC	CASSLVRAKNIQYF
TRBV6-2/TRBV6-3	TRBJ2-2	TRBD2	few	TGTGCCAGCAGATGGAGCGGGGGGGTTGAAAACACCGGGGAGCTGTTTTTT	CASRWSGGVENTGELFF
TRBV29-1	TRBJ2-7	.	few	TGCAGCGTGTGGGGGGAAGTTACCGGCGAGCAGTACTTC	CSVWGEVTGEQYF
TRBV4-1	TRBJ1-1	.	many	TGCGCCAGCAGCCACCCTCTTAACACTGAAGCTTTCTTT	CASSHPLNTEAFF
TRBV29-1	TRBJ2-7	.	.	TGCAGCGTTGACGAGGGGGACACCTCCTACGAGCAGTACTTC	CSVDEGDTSYEQYF
TRBV24-1	TRBJ2-3	TRBD2	.	TGTGCCACCAGTGATTTGAGACTAGCGGGAGCCGATGGCACAGATACGCAGTATTTT	CATSDLRLAGADGTDTQYF
TRBV7-2	TRBJ2-1	TRBD2	few	TGTGCCAGCAGCCGCACTAGCGGGAGTTGGAATGAGCAGTTCTTC	CASSRTSGSWNEQFF